This T cell receptor (beta chain) is drawn from a study of T cells in Graves' hyperthyroidism and ophthalmopathy (dated by TCRdb to about 2019). Study-wide context: Peripheral blood samples were taken at initial diagnosis, before any treatment was given. Thyroid tissue and blood T-cell repertoires from six Graves' hyperthyroidism patients were also compared in the study. According to the paper, TCR Vbeta CDR3 sequencing was carried out on over 130 peripheral blood samples, which came from approximately 43 ophthalmopathy, 80 or so hyperthyroidism and approximately 17 progressor patients. After blood sampling, hyperthyroidism patients were treated with methimazole at a starting dose of 30 mg daily, and ophthalmopathy patients were treated with high-dose intravenous methylprednisolone. The 95 to 100 discovery patients were randomly divided into training and test sets at a 7:3 ratio. Prospective prediction of ophthalmopathy was tested in an independent validation cohort of fewer than 20 hyperthyroidism patients and 15 to 17 patients who later progressed to ophthalmopathy. A discovery cohort of roughly 100 patients, approximately 45 with Graves' ophthalmopathy and 55 to 65 with stable Graves' hyperthyroidism, was used to find distinguishing TCR V-J signatures. Findings and caveats that apply to the study as a whole: Blood samples also contained most of the expanded thyroid clonotypes (frequency above 0.001), which suggests that blood repertoires may reflect thyroid immune responses. Ophthalmopathy was separated from stable hyperthyroidism by a 13 V-J signature model, with approximately 86% sensitivity and around 81% specificity obtained in cross-validation and 80%/75% obtained in testing. Sample size was not statistically predetermined, and blinding of investigators to group allocation was not performed. In validation, the model predicted progression to ophthalmopathy with approximately 69% sensitivity and over 72% specificity, a median of 6.5 months before onset.

Amplification of TCR beta CDR3 regions was carried out from RNA transcripts. The TCR CDR3 was subjected to a first round of RT-PCR using the HTBI primer set and the Qiagen OneStep RT-PCR kit. Libraries were constructed in a second round of multiplex PCR, after which size selection and purification were performed. Libraries were sequenced paired-end with 100 bp reads on an Illumina HiSeq2000. In the paper's pipeline: SOAPnuke was used to process the raw data, throwing out any read that contained adapters or uncalled bases, had a mean Phred below 15, or lacked an exact constant-primer or identifier match. High-quality paired reads were merged with COPE v1.2.5, and unique nucleotide sequences were defined as clonotypes. MiTCR v1.1 was used to align the clonotypes against IMGT TRBV, TRBD and TRBJ reference segments. The analysis included only V-J combinations with a frequency above 0.0001, which together covered approximately 99% of the repertoires. A TCS score was defined as the ratio of F50 (clonal expansion) to E x V (chaos), with BLOSUM62-based TCRdist applied between CDR3 peptides within each V-J. Welch's t-statistics and random forest reduced some 510 V-J features to 13, which were used in a naive Bayes classifier (R e1071). TCRdb took the public reads, trimmed them with fastp at Q25, ran MiXCR for clone calling and kept in-frame beta chains. Each record represents a unique CDR3 protein, reported with the most common genes and DNA among its rows. The V and J calls come from TCRdb's annotation, not from the publication. For this sample there are about 690,000 distinct CDR3 sequences; roughly a sixth appear just once. 15% of the sample goes to the ten largest clones.

Stable Graves' hyperthyroidism was defined as no progression to ophthalmopathy during 18 months of follow-up. Hyperthyroidism patients were newly diagnosed, had a disease duration of under 2 months, and were aged 18 to 65 years. Any patient with an uncontrolled infection, another autoimmune disease, pregnancy or lactation was excluded. Diagnoses were based on clinical symptoms, serum thyroxine and TRAb, thyroid ultrasound and orbital computed tomography. PBMCs were isolated from 7.5 to 10 ml of fresh peripheral blood by Ficoll-Paque density gradient centrifugation. Total RNA was extracted using Trizol reagent, and RNA quality was assessed on an Agilent 2100 Bioanalyzer. The CDR3, from cysteine to phenylalanine, totals 15 residues. The retained sequence is limited to the CDR3, 45 bases, with the frame set at the first base. At the junction V is shortened by 5 bases and J by 3 bases; bases outside the gene matches: 9. From a lookup of the germline V gene, CDR1 and CDR2 are SNHLY and FYNNEI.

This clonotype was detected ten times or more. The specificity of this receptor is unknown. No base qualities exist here, and no much larger clone lies one base off it. The sequence links TRBV2 to TRBJ2-7, with 8 middle bases fitting TRBD1. This clonotype was obtained from a man between 45 and 60 years old with Graves' hyperthyroidism. Sequencing used blood. CDR3 region: CASSKTGVGLYEQYF. The sequence in DNA is TGTGCCAGCAGTAAGACAGGGGTTGGGCTCTACGAGCAGTACTTC.